This T cell receptor beta chain was profiled in a study of blood T cell repertoires in COVID-19. On the study more broadly: The samples span acute and convalescent COVID-19 from the United States, Italy and Spain. T cells, B-cell-depleted T cells, or PBMCs supplied cDNA or gDNA.

In the authors' workflow: Reference gene primer amplification in the assay estimated nucleated cell counts. Sequencing was performed with immunoSEQ multiplex PCR; in TCRdb, only in-frame clones are kept and a portion is missing. That table gives V, J and clone size, and the DNA gave D and trimming. Here the sample spans about 120,000 clones, roughly 84% being singletons. The source of this sequence is a man aged 35 to 55 with acute or convalescent COVID-19. Sequences were obtained from peripheral blood.

The CDR3 nucleotides are TGTGCCAGCAGCCCGGACAGGGGGAGTGGCTACACCTTC. Its translation is CASSPDRGSGYTF. The V gene is TRBV9, the J gene TRBJ1-2; TRBD1 matches 10 bases. Germline V gives CDR1 SGDLS, CDR2 YYNGEE. The CDR3 extends over 13 amino acids. V lost 4 bases to trimming and J lost 7 bases; unmatched junction nucleotides: 4.